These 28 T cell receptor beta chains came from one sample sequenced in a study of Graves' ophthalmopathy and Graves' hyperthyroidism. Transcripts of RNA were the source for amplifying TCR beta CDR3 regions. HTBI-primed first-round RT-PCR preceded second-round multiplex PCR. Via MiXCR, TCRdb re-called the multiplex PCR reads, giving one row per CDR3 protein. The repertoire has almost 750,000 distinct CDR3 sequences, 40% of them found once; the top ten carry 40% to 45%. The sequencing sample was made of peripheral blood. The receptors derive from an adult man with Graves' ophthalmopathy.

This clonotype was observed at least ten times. CDR3 residues: CATSNDSGETQYF. In DNA form, the CDR3 reads TGTGCCACCAGCAACGATAGTGGCGAGACCCAGTACTTC. This chain uses TRBV15 with TRBJ2-5; D is ambiguous. CDR1 LNHNV and CDR2 YYDKDF come from the germline V gene (reference sequence). The CDR3 is 13 residues long. Trimming removed 4 bases at V and 5 bases at J, with 11 bases between.

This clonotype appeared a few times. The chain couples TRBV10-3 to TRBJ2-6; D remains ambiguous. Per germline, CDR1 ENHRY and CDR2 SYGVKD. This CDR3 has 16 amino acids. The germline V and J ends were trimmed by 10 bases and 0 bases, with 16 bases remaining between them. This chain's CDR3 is CASRPPRISGANVLTF. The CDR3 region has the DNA TGTGCCAGCAGACCCCCCCGGATCTCTGGGGCCAACGTCCTGACTTTC.

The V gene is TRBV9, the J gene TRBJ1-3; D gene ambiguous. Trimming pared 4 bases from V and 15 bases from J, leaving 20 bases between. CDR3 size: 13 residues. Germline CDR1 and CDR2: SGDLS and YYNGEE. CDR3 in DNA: TGTGCCAGCAGCCCAGTCAGCGACGGAAAGGCATATTTT. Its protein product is CASSPVSDGKAYF. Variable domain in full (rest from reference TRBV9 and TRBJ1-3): DSGVTQTPKHLITATGQRVTLRCSPRSGDLSVYWYQQSLDQGLQFLIQYYNGEERAKGNILERFSAQQFPDLHSELNLSSLELGDSALYFCASSPVSDGKAYFGEGSWLTVV.

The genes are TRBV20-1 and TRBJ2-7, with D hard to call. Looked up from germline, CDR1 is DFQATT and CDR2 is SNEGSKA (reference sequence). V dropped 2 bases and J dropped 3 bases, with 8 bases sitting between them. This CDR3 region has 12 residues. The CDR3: CSARKPGYEQYF. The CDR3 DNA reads TGCAGTGCTAGAAAGCCTGGCTACGAGCAGTACTTC.

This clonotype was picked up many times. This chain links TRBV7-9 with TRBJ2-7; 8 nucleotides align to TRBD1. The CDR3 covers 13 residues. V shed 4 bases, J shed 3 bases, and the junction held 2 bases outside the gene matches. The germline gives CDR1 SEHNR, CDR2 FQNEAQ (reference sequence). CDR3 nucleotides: TGTGCCAGCAGCTCGGGACAGGACTACGAGCAGTACTTC. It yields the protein CASSSGQDYEQYF.

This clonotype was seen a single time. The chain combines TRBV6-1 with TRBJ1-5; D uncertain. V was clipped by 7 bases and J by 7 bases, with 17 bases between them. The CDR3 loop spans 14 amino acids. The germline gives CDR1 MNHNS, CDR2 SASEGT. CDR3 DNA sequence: TGTGCCAGCAAGACGACACATAGCATCCAGCCCCAGCATTTT. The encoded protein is CASKTTHSIQPQHF.

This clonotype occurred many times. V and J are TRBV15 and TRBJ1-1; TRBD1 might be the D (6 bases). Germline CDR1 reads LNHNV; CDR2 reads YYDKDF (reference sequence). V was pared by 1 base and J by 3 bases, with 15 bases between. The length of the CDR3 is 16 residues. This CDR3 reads CATSRGVTGADTEAFF. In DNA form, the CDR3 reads TGTGCCACCAGCAGAGGGGTAACGGGGGCGGACACTGAAGCTTTCTTT.

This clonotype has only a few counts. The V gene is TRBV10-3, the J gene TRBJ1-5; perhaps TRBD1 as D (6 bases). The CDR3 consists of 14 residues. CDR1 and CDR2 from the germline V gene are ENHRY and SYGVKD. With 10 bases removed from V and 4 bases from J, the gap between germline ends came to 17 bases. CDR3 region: CASSGWGANQPQHF. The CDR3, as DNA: TGTGCCAGCAGCGGATGGGGGGCGAATCAGCCCCAGCATTTT.

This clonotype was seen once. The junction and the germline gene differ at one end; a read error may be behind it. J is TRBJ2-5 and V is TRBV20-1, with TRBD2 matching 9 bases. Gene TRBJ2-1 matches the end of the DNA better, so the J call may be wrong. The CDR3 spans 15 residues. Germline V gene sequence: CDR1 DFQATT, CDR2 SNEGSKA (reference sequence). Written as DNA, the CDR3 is TGCAGTGTTAGAGGCGCGAGCGGGGGGATTGGTGAGCAGTTCTTC. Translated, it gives CSVRGASGGIGEQFF.

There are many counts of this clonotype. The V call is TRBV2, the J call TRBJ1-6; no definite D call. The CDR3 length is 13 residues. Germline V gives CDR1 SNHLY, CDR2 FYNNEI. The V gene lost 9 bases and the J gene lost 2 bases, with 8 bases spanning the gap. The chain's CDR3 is CASSGPYNSPLHF. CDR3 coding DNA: TGTGCCAGTTCCGGGCCCTATAATTCACCCCTCCACTTT.

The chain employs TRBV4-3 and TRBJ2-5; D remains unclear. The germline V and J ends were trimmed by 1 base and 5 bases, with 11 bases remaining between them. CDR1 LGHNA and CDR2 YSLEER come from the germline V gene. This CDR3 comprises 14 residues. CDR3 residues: CASSQVAGFETQYF. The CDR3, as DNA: TGCGCCAGCAGCCAAGTGGCAGGTTTTGAGACCCAGTACTTC.

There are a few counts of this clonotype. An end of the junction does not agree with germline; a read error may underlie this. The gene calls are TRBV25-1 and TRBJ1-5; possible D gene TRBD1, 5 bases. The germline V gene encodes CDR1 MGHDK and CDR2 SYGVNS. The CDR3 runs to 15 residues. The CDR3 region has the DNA TGTGCCAGCAGTCCGGGGCCGGGGAGCAGTCAGCCCCAGCATTTT. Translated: CASSPGPGSSQPQHF.

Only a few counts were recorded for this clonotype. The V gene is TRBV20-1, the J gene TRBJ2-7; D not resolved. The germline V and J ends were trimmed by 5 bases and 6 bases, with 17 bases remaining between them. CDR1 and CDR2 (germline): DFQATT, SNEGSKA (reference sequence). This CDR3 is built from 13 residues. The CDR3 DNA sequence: TGCAGTGCTCCCCCCCGTTCCGGCAGCGAGCAGTACTTC. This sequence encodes CSAPPRSGSEQYF.

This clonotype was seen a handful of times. In nucleotides, the CDR3 is TGTGCCAGCAGCTTGGTGGGACTTGCAGCCTACGAGCAGTACTTC. Translation: CASSLVGLAAYEQYF. The V call is TRBV5-6, the J call TRBJ2-7, with D tentatively TRBD2 (6 bases). CDR3 length: 15 residues. Looked up from germline, CDR1 is SGHDT and CDR2 is YYEEEE. The V end lost 0 bases, the J end lost 2 bases, and 12 bases lay between the germline ends.

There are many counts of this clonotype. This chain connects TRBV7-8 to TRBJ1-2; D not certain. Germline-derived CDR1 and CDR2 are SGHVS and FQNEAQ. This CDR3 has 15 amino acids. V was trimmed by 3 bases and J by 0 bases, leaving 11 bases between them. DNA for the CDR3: TGTGCCAGCAGCTTTGTATTGGACCCTAACTATGGCTACACCTTC. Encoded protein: CASSFVLDPNYGYTF.

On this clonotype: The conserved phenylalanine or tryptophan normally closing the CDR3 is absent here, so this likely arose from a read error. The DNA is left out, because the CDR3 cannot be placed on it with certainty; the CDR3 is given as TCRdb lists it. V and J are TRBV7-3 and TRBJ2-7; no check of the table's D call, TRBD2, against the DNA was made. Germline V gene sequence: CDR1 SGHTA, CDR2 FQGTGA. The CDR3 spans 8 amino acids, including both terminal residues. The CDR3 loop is CASSLQSQ.

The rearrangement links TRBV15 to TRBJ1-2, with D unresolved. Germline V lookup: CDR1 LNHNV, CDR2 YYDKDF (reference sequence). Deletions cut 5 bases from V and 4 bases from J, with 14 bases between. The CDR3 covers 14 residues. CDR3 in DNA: TGTGCCACCAGCGTTGGATCTGCTTCCTATGGCTACACCTTC. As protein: CATSVGSASYGYTF.

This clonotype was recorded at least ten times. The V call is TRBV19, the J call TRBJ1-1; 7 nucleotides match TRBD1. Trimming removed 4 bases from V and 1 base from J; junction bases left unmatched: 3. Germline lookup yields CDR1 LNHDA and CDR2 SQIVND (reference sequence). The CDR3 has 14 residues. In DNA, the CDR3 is TGTGCCAGTAGTACCCGACAGGGGAACACTGAAGCTTTCTTT. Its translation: CASSTRQGNTEAFF.

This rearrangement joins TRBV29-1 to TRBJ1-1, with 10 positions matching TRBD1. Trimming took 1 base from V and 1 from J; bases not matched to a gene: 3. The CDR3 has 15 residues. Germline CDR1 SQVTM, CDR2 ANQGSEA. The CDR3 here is CSVEGDRGRNTEAFF. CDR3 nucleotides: TGCAGCGTTGAAGGGGACAGGGGAAGGAACACTGAAGCTTTCTTT.

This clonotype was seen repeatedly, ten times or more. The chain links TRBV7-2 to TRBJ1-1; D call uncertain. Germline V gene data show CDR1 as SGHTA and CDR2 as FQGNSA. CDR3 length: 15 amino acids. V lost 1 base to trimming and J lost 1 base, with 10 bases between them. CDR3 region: CASSLDPSGNTEAFF. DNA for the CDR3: TGTGCCAGCAGCTTAGATCCGTCCGGGAACACTGAAGCTTTCTTT.

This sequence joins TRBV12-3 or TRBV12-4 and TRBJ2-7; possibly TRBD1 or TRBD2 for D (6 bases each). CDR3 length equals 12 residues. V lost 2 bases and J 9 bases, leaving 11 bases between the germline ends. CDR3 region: CASSLRGRGQYF. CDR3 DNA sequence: TGTGCCAGCAGTTTACGGGGGCGCGGGCAGTACTTC.

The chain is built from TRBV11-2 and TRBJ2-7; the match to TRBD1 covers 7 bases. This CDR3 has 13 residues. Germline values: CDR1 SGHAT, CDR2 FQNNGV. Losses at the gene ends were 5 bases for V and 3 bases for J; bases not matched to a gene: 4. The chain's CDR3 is CASSKGQFYEQYF. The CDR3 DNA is TGTGCCAGCAGCAAGGGACAGTTCTACGAGCAGTACTTC.

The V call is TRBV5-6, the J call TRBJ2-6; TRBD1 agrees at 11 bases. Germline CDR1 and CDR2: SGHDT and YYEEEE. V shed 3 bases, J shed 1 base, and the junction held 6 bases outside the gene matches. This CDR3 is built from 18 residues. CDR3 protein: CASSSGTGGLSGANVLTF. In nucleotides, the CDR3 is TGTGCCAGCAGCTCGGGGACAGGGGGGTTGTCTGGGGCCAACGTCCTGACTTTC.

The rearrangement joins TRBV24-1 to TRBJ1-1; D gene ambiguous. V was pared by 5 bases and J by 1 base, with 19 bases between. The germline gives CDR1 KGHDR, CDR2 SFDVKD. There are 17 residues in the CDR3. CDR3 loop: CATSGKPGPLENTEAFF. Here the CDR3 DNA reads TGTGCCACCAGTGGTAAACCGGGTCCATTAGAGAACACTGAAGCTTTCTTT.

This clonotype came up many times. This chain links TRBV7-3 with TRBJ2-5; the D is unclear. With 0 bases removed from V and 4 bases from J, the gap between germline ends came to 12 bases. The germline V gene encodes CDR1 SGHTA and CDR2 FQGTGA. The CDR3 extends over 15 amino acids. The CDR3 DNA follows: TGTGCCAGCAGCTTAACGGCGACCACCAGAGAGACCCAGTACTTC. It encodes CASSLTATTRETQYF.

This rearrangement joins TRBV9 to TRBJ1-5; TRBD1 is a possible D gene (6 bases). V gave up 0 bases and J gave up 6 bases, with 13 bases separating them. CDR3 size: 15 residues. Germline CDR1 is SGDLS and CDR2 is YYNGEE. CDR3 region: CASSVDTGIGQPQHF. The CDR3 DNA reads TGTGCCAGCAGCGTAGACACAGGGATTGGTCAGCCCCAGCATTTT.

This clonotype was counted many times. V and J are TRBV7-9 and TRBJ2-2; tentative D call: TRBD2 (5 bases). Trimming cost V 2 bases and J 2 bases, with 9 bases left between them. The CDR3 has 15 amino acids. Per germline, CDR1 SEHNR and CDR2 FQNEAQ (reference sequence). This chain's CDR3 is CASSLPSLNTGELFF. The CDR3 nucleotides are TGTGCCAGCAGCTTACCTAGCCTCAACACCGGGGAGCTGTTTTTT.

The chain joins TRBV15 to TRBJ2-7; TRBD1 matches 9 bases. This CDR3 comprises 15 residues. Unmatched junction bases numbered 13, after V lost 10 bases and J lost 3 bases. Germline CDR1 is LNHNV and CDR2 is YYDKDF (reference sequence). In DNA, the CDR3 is TGTGCCAGCAGTCCACGCGGGACAGGGATCTACGAGCAGTACTTC. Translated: CASSPRGTGIYEQYF.